The 5 T cell receptor beta chains in this list originate from one sample, sequenced in a study of T cells after yellow fever vaccination. TCRdb itself ran the 5' RACE reads through MiXCR, one entry per CDR3 protein. This table holds 150,000 or so distinct CDR3 sequences, 7% to 10% found once. Specimen: CD8+ T cells sorted from PBMCs, collected 45 days after the yellow fever booster vaccination. These receptors originate from a man between 18 and 35 years old who received the YFV17D yellow fever vaccine.

This clonotype was picked up a small number of times. The J gene is TRBJ1-2, the V gene TRBV11-2, with D uncertain. This CDR3 has 15 amino acids. Germline assignment: CDR1 SGHAT and CDR2 FQNNGV. Trimming left V 3 bases short and J 2 bases short, with 13 bases between. The CDR3 DNA follows: TGTGCCAGCAGCTTGGGTACCTTTCTCAACTATGGCTACACCTTC. Protein sequence: CASSLGTFLNYGYTF.

There are many counts of this clonotype. This rearrangement joins TRBV28 to TRBJ2-2; TRBD1 is a possible D gene (6 bases). V shed 5 bases and J shed 3 bases, with 13 bases lying between them. Germline lookup yields CDR1 MDHEN and CDR2 SYDVKM. This CDR3 spans 15 amino acids. The CDR3 DNA sequence: TGTGCCAGCAGTCTAAGGACAGTTGACACCGGGGAGCTGTTTTTT. Residues: CASSLRTVDTGELFF.

The chain has TRBV6-6 and TRBJ1-5, with TRBD1 as a possible D gene (6 bases). The CDR3 consists of 14 residues. Trimming cost V 0 bases and J 4 bases, with 7 bases left between them. Germline values: CDR1 MNHNY, CDR2 SVGAGI (reference sequence). The CDR3 DNA follows: TGTGCCAGCAGTTACTCTACAGGGAATCAGCCCCAGCATTTT. It translates to CASSYSTGNQPQHF.

This clonotype has a count of ten or more. The CDR3 DNA sequence: TGTGCCAGCAGGATAACGGGGGGACGCACAGATACGCAGTATTTT. This codes for CASRITGGRTDTQYF. The gene calls are TRBV7-2 and TRBJ2-3, with 7 bases lining up with TRBD2. Germline trimming cut 6 bases from V and 1 base from J; bases unmatched to any gene: 7. The length of the CDR3 is 15 residues. The germline gives CDR1 SGHTA, CDR2 FQGNSA.

This clonotype came up a few times. The rearrangement joins TRBV3-1 to TRBJ2-5; weak D call: TRBD1 (7 bases). Trimming took off 7 bases at V and 10 bases at J, with 25 bases between the two ends. Germline V CDR1 and CDR2: LGHDT, YNNKEL (reference sequence). The CDR3 loop spans 15 amino acids. The CDR3 coding sequence is TGTGCCAGCACCTGGTGGGACAGCGGGCCGACGGACCAGTACTTC. Its translation: CASTWWDSGPTDQYF.